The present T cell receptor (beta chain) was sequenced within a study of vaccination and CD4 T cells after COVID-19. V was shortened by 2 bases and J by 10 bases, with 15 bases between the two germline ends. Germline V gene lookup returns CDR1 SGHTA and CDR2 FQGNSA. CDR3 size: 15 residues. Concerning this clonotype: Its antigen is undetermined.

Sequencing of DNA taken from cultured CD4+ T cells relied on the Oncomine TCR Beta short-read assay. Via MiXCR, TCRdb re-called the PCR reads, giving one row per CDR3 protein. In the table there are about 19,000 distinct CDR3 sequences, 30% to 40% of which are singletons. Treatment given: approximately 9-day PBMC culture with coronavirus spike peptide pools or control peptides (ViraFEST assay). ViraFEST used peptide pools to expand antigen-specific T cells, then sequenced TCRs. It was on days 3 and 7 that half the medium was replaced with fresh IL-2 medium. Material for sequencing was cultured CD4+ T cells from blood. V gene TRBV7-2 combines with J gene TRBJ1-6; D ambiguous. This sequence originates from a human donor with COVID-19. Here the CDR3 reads CASSLKWLPYSPLHF. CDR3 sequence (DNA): TGTGCCAGCAGCTTAAAATGGCTTCCGTACTCACCCCTCCACTTT.